This is a list of T cell receptor beta chains from one sample in a study of OX40 agonist ivuxolimab in advanced cancers. The table came from immunoSEQ multiplex PCR; TCRdb's copy has only in-frame clones and leaves some out. The sample comprises some 14,000 clones, about four fifths of which are singletons, and 13% to 15% rests with the top ten. The sample consisted of CD4+ or CD8+ T cells sorted from blood, taken in a trial of the OX40 agonist ivuxolimab. These receptors were collected from an adult with an advanced solid tumor such as melanoma, head and neck, liver or kidney cancer. Each CDR3 is given with its conserved first and last residue. The D gene is left open where the match is weak. For some rows the clone size is stated as once, few or many, or as a class when expanded; others skip it.

>TRBV15|NA|17|TRBD1|TRBJ2-7
CATSSYSIGTAGYEQYF
TGTGCCACCAGCAGCTACAGCATCGGGACAGCAGGGTACGAGCAGTACTTC
>TRBV10-1|NA|13|NA|TRBJ2-7
CASSEGQSYEQYF
TGCGCCAGCAGTGAGGGACAGAGCTACGAGCAGTACTTC
>TRBV2|once|14|TRBD1|TRBJ1-2
CASTPGQGSYGYTF
TGTGCCAGCACTCCGGGACAGGGGTCTTATGGCTACACCTTC
>TRBV6-5|NA|13|NA|TRBJ1-5
CASSYSLVQPQHF
TGTGCCAGCAGTTACTCACTTGTTCAGCCCCAGCATTTT
>TRBV10-2|NA|12|NA|TRBJ2-3
CASSGDEDTQYF
TGCGCCAGCAGTGGGGACGAAGATACGCAGTATTTT
>TRBV7-8|NA|16|TRBD2|TRBJ2-7
CASSSTSGRTTYEQYF
TGTGCCAGCAGCTCGACTAGCGGGAGAACGACCTACGAGCAGTACTTC
>TRBV9|NA|15|NA|TRBJ2-1
CASSVAGSPDNEQFF
TGTGCCAGCAGCGTAGCCGGGTCCCCCGACAATGAGCAGTTCTTC
>TRBV27|NA|14|NA|TRBJ2-5
CASSPTVIQETQYF
TGTGCCAGCAGCCCGACAGTAATACAAGAGACCCAGTACTTC
>TRBV10-1|once|15|TRBD2|TRBJ2-1
CASSDPAGAPDEQFF
TGCGCCAGCAGTGACCCAGCGGGAGCCCCTGATGAGCAGTTCTTC
>TRBV7-9|NA|12|NA|TRBJ1-6
CASSLGDSPLHF
TGTGCCAGCAGCTTGGGGGATTCACCCCTCCACTTT
>TRBV9|NA|20|TRBD2|TRBJ2-1
CASSAYGTEVAGVSYNEQFF
TGTGCCAGCAGCGCCTATGGGACGGAGGTAGCGGGAGTCTCCTACAATGAGCAGTTCTTC
>TRBV5-5|once|18|NA|TRBJ1-1
CASSLNRQLPGQRGSAFF
TGTGCCAGCAGCTTGAATCGACAGCTTCCGGGGCAAAGGGGATCGGCTTTCTTT
>TRBV13|NA|18|TRBD2|TRBJ2-1
CASSPPGLAGVSYNEQFF
TGTGCCAGCAGTCCCCCGGGACTAGCGGGGGTATCCTACAATGAGCAGTTCTTC
>TRBV14|few|13|NA|TRBJ1-2
CASSQGAGFGYTF
TGTGCCAGCAGCCAAGGGGCAGGCTTTGGCTACACCTTC
>TRBV5-1|NA|14|NA|TRBJ2-5
CASSLYQAGETQYF
TGCGCCAGCAGCTTGTACCAAGCCGGGGAGACCCAGTACTTC
>TRBV7-6|NA|12|NA|TRBJ2-7
CASSLGLNEQYF
TGTGCCAGCAGCTTAGGTCTAAACGAGCAGTACTTC
>TRBV7-9|NA|13|NA|TRBJ1-4
CASSLDGNEKLFF
TGTGCCAGCAGCTTAGACGGTAATGAAAAACTGTTTTTT
>TRBV9|NA|18|TRBD1|TRBJ1-1
CASSSLEAGGARNTEAFF
TGTGCCAGCAGCTCACTAGAGGCAGGGGGCGCGCGGAACACTGAAGCTTTCTTT
>TRBV7-9|NA|14|NA|TRBJ1-5
CASSQFDGNQPQHF
TGTGCCAGCAGCCAGTTCGATGGAAATCAGCCCCAGCATTTT
>TRBV7-9|NA|15|NA|TRBJ2-5
CASSPPGSFQETQYF
TGTGCCAGCAGCCCACCGGGATCTTTCCAAGAGACCCAGTACTTC
>TRBV7-2|NA|16|NA|TRBJ2-2
CASSPTGTHGGGELFF
TGTGCCAGCAGCCCTACCGGGACCCACGGAGGCGGGGAGCTGTTTTTT
>TRBV6-5|NA|13|NA|TRBJ2-7
CASSYSDPYEQYF
TGTGCCAGCAGTTACTCGGACCCGTACGAGCAGTACTTC
>TRBV7-3|NA|14|TRBD1|TRBJ2-2
CASSSDRGNGELFF
TGTGCCAGCAGTTCGGACAGGGGAAACGGGGAGCTGTTTTTT
>TRBV9|NA|14|NA|TRBJ2-5
CASSAGGSPETQYF
TGTGCCAGCAGCGCCGGGGGTTCACCCGAGACCCAGTACTTC
>TRBV15|NA|16|NA|TRBJ2-2
CATSVHGTPNTGELFF
TGTGCCACCAGCGTACACGGGACGCCAAACACCGGGGAGCTGTTTTTT
>TRBV27|NA|12|TRBD1|TRBJ1-5
CASRTGAQPQHF
TGTGCCAGCAGAACAGGGGCTCAGCCCCAGCATTTT
>TRBV13|once|15|NA|TRBJ2-7
CASSLGSTVSYEQYF
TGTGCCAGCAGCTTAGGATCGACAGTTTCCTACGAGCAGTACTTC
>TRBV27|NA|17|TRBD2|TRBJ2-5
CASSLGLAGGIAETQYF
TGTGCCAGCAGTTTAGGGCTAGCGGGAGGTATTGCGGAGACCCAGTACTTC
>TRBV7-6|NA|16|TRBD2|TRBJ2-1
CASSLGTSGEGNEQFF
TGTGCCAGCAGCTTGGGAACTAGCGGGGAGGGCAATGAGCAGTTCTTC
>TRBV5-4|NA|15|TRBD1|TRBJ1-4
CASSHQGAANEKLFF
TGTGCCAGCAGTCACCAGGGGGCGGCTAATGAAAAACTGTTTTTT
>TRBV9|NA|15|TRBD2|TRBJ2-1
CASSVESGSYNEQFF
TGTGCCAGCAGTGTAGAGAGCGGGAGCTACAATGAGCAGTTCTTC
>TRBV5-6|large|14|NA|TRBJ2-1
CASSLLQPYNEQFF
TGTGCCAGCAGCTTGCTACAACCTTACAATGAGCAGTTCTTC
>TRBV9|once|17|TRBD1|TRBJ2-5
CASSTIQQGAVVETQYF
TGTGCCAGCAGCACCATACAACAGGGGGCAGTAGTAGAGACCCAGTACTTC
>TRBV7-9|few|16|NA|TRBJ1-2
CASSLANSWMGDGYTF
TGTGCCAGCAGCTTGGCTAACTCTTGGATGGGTGATGGCTACACCTTC
>TRBV5-1|NA|14|NA|TRBJ2-1
CASSFGGPYNEQFF
TGCGCCAGCAGCTTTGGGGGCCCCTACAATGAGCAGTTCTTC
>TRBV9|NA|18|NA|TRBJ1-3
CASSVVDRPRYSGNTIYF
TGTGCCAGCAGCGTAGTAGACAGGCCCCGATACTCTGGAAACACCATATATTTT
>TRBV7-9|NA|14|TRBD1|TRBJ1-5
CASNTGTEDQPQHF
TGTGCCAGCAACACCGGGACAGAAGATCAGCCCCAGCATTTT
>TRBV6-1|NA|15|TRBD2|TRBJ2-7
CASSERWLAAYEQYF
TGTGCCAGCAGTGAAAGGTGGCTAGCGGCCTACGAGCAGTACTTC
>TRBV11-2|NA|14|NA|TRBJ2-7
CASSLESSSYEQYF
TGTGCCAGCAGCTTAGAGTCTAGCTCCTACGAGCAGTACTTC
>TRBV15|NA|18|TRBD2|TRBJ2-7
CATSNSGQGGPNSYEQYF
TGTGCCACCAGCAATTCGGGGCAGGGAGGGCCCAACTCCTACGAGCAGTACTTC
>TRBV7-7|few|17|TRBD2|TRBJ2-5
CASSPDSGGILQETQYF
TGTGCTAGCAGTCCGGATAGCGGGGGTATCCTCCAAGAGACCCAGTACTTC
>TRBV7-9|NA|14|NA|TRBJ2-2
CASSPEGRPGELFF
TGTGCCAGCAGCCCAGAAGGGCGGCCCGGGGAGCTGTTTTTT
>TRBV20-1|few|11|NA|TRBJ1-1
CSARKSTEAFF
TGCAGTGCTAGGAAAAGCACTGAAGCTTTCTTT
>TRBV27|NA|15|TRBD2|TRBJ2-3
CASRGLGAGTDTQYF
TGTGCCAGCAGGGGACTAGGGGCTGGGACAGATACGCAGTATTTT
>TRBV9|NA|14|NA|TRBJ2-7
CASSVVEGWGEQYF
TGTGCCAGCAGCGTAGTCGAAGGGTGGGGAGAGCAGTACTTC
>TRBV6-4|NA|17|TRBD1|TRBJ2-6
CASSDSDRGDGANVLTF
TGTGCCAGCAGTGACTCGGACAGGGGAGATGGGGCCAACGTCCTGACTTTC
>TRBV5-8|NA|14|TRBD2|TRBJ2-2
CASNVAGPPGELFF
TGTGCCAGCAACGTAGCGGGGCCCCCCGGGGAGCTGTTTTTT
>TRBV2|NA|16|NA|TRBJ2-7
CASSVLAGKGAYEQYF
TGTGCCAGCAGTGTACTCGCAGGGAAAGGAGCCTACGAGCAGTACTTC
>TRBV11-1|NA|16|NA|TRBJ2-3
CASSPWRGASTDTQYF
TGTGCCAGCAGCCCTTGGCGGGGCGCTAGCACAGATACGCAGTATTTT
>TRBV6-4|few|14|TRBD1|TRBJ2-7
CASRSTGLIDEQYF
TGTGCCAGCAGGTCGACAGGGCTAATCGACGAGCAGTACTTC
>TRBV14|NA|12|NA|TRBJ2-7
CASSPSFYEQYF
TGTGCCAGCAGCCCGTCGTTTTACGAGCAGTACTTC
>TRBV5-5|NA|15|NA|TRBJ1-5
CASSLKLGVYQPQHF
TGTGCCAGCAGCCTAAAACTGGGGGTTTATCAGCCCCAGCATTTT
>TRBV11-2|NA|15|NA|TRBJ1-6
CASSRGFAGNSPLHF
TGTGCCAGCAGCCGAGGGTTTGCGGGTAATTCACCCCTCCACTTT